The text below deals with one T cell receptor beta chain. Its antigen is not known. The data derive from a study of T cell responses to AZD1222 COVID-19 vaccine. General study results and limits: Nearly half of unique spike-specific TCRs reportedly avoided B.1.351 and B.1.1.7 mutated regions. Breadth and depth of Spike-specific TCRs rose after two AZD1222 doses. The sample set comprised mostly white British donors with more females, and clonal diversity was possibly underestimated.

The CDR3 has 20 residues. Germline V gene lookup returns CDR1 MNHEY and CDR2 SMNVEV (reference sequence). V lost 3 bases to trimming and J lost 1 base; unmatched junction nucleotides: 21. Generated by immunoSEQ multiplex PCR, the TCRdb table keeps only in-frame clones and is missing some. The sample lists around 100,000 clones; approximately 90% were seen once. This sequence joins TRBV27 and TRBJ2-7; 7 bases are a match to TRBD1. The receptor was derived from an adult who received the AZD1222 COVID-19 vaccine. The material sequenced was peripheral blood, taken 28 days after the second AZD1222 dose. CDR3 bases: TGTGCCAGCAGTTTCCGATCCTGGATGGCGGACAGGAACTCGTCCTACGAGCAGTACTTC. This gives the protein CASSFRSWMADRNSSYEQYF.